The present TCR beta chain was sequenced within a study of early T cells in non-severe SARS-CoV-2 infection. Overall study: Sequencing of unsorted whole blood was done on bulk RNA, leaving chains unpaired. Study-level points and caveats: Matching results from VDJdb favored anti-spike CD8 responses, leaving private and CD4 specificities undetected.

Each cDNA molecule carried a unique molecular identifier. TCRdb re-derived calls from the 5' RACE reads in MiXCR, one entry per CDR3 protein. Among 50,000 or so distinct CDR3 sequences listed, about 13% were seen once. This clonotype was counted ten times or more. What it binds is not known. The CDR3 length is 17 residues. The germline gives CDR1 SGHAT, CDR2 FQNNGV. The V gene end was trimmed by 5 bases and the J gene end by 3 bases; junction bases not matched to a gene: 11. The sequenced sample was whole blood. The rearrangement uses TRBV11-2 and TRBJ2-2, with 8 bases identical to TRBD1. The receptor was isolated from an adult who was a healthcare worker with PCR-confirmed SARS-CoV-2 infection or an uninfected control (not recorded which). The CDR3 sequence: CASSKIQGGRDTGELFF. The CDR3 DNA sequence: TGTGCCAGCAGCAAAATACAGGGGGGAAGGGACACCGGGGAGCTGTTTTTT.